These 14 T cell receptor beta chains were all obtained from the same sample, sequenced in a study of graft-versus-host responses after intestinal transplantation. Measured with immunoSEQ multiplex PCR; TCRdb has only the in-frame clones, and not every one. This sample has approximately 11,000 clones, with over 90% found just once. The sequences come from PBMCs, collected approximately 110 days after intestinal transplant. These receptors were collected from a human patient who received an intestinal transplant, so some T cells may come from the graft donor.

This chain links TRBV11-2 with TRBJ2-1; 9 nucleotides line up with TRBD2. Germline V CDR1 and CDR2: SGHAT, FQNNGV. The junction had 1 base not matched to a gene; V was cut back by 3 bases and J by 1 base. The CDR3 has 15 amino acids. The DNA of the CDR3 is TGTGCCAGCAGCTTGAGCGGGAGGTCCTACAATGAGCAGTTCTTC. This codes for CASSLSGRSYNEQFF.

The chain couples TRBV28 to TRBJ1-2; D gene uncertain. The CDR3 contains 13 residues. The V gene lost 1 base and the J gene lost 4 bases, with 7 bases spanning the gap. Germline-derived CDR1 and CDR2 are MDHEN and SYDVKM. CDR3 region: CASSLYQIYGYTF. The DNA of the CDR3 is TGTGCCAGCAGTTTATATCAAATCTATGGCTACACCTTC.

V usage is TRBV19 and J usage is TRBJ2-7, with TRBD1 matching over 9 bases. This CDR3 has 19 amino acids. The germline gives CDR1 LNHDA, CDR2 SQIVND (reference sequence). The junction had 17 bases not matched to a gene; V was cut back by 5 bases and J by 0 bases. Here the CDR3 DNA reads TGTGCCAGTAGTTTGGGGCCGGGGGACAGGGCCTCTTTCTCCTACGAGCAGTACTTC. As protein: CASSLGPGDRASFSYEQYF.

This chain links TRBV4-2 with TRBJ2-7; TRBD2 matches 9 bases. With 0 bases clipped from V and 6 bases from J, the junction kept 9 bases outside the gene matches. CDR3 size: 16 residues. Per germline, CDR1 LGHNA and CDR2 YNFKEQ. DNA for the CDR3: TGTGCCAGCAGCCAAGAAGGGGTCCTAGCGGGACTCGAGCAGTACTTC. Translated: CASSQEGVLAGLEQYF.

The chain couples TRBV10-3 to TRBJ2-1; 12 bases agree with TRBD2. J was trimmed by 0 bases and V by 0 bases; bases with no gene match: 12. The germline CDR1 and CDR2 sequences are ENHRY and SYGVKD. The CDR3 runs 21 residues. The CDR3 DNA reads TGTGCCATCAGTGAGTCGAAGGGACTAGCGGGTCCAGGAAGCTCCTACAATGAGCAGTTCTTC. Protein: CAISESKGLAGPGSSYNEQFF.

The chain uses TRBV7-6 and TRBJ2-7; D remains unclear. Germline loops: CDR1 SGHVS, CDR2 FNYEAQ. V was pared by 1 base and J by 0 bases, with 16 bases between. This CDR3 is 17 amino acids long. In DNA form, the CDR3 reads TGTGCCAGCAGCTTAGATTTACTGGTCGACAACTCCTACGAGCAGTACTTC. Residues: CASSLDLLVDNSYEQYF. The whole variable domain, remainder taken from reference TRBV7-6 and TRBJ2-7, is GAGVSQSPRYKVTKRGQDVALRCDPISGHVSLYWYRQALGQGPEFLTYFNYEAQQDKSGLPNDRFSAERPEGSISTLTIQRTEQRDSAMYRCASSLDLLVDNSYEQYFGPGTRLTVT.

A single count supports this clone. The chain joins TRBV5-6 to TRBJ2-5; 8 nucleotides match TRBD1. The CDR3 length is 15 residues. The germline gives CDR1 SGHDT, CDR2 YYEEEE. Trimming at V came to 0 bases and at J to 2 bases, leaving 3 bases not matched to a gene. The CDR3 protein is CASSLVYRGQETQYF. The CDR3 DNA reads TGTGCCAGCAGCTTGGTGTACAGGGGGCAAGAGACCCAGTACTTC.

V is TRBV27 and J is TRBJ2-7; TRBD1 aligns across 7 bases. Germline V gives CDR1 MNHEY, CDR2 SMNVEV (reference sequence). The CDR3 sequence is 16 residues long. V was clipped by 3 bases and J by 0 bases; unmatched bases: 8. The CDR3 DNA reads as TGTGCCAGCAGTTTCTCACAGGGGACCTACTCCTACGAGCAGTACTTC. Translation gives CASSFSQGTYSYEQYF.

This clone was picked up a small number of times. The rearrangement links TRBV18 to TRBJ1-4, with TRBD1 identical over 8 bases. This CDR3 comprises 16 residues. Losses at the gene ends were 6 bases for V and 0 bases for J; bases not matched to a gene: 6. The germline V gene encodes CDR1 KGHSH and CDR2 LQKENI. The CDR3 bases are TGTGCCAGCTCCCCTCCGGGACAGGCAACTAATGAAAAACTGTTTTTT. Encoded protein: CASSPPGQATNEKLFF.

V is TRBV5-8 and J is TRBJ2-1, with TRBD1 as a possible D gene (6 bases). The CDR3 covers 13 residues. Trimming left V 0 bases short and J 10 bases short, with 11 bases between. The germline CDR1 and CDR2 sequences are SGHTS and YDEGEE. Here the CDR3 DNA reads TGTGCCAGCAGCTTGGCGGCTGACAGGGAGCAGTTCTTC. Its translation is CASSLAADREQFF.

V is TRBV28 and J is TRBJ2-2, with D hard to call. Trimming pared 4 bases from V and 2 bases from J, leaving 5 bases between. This CDR3 is built from 13 residues. The germline gives CDR1 MDHEN, CDR2 SYDVKM. CDR3 region: CASSSENTGELFF. For the CDR3, the DNA is TGTGCCAGCAGTTCGGAAAACACCGGGGAGCTGTTTTTT.

This clone was seen just once. This chain uses TRBV29-1 with TRBJ2-3, with 10 bases identical to TRBD2. The germline V gene has CDR1 SQVTM and CDR2 ANQGSEA. CDR3 length: 15 residues. V shed 2 bases and J 4 bases; nucleotides not matched to a gene: 6. CDR3 in DNA: TGCAGCGTTGAAAGTGGGCTAGCGGGAGCAGATACGCAGTATTTT. Translating gives CSVESGLAGADTQYF.

The CDR3 region is CASSQYSGVLTGEQYF. DNA of the CDR3: TGCGCCAGCAGCCAGTATAGCGGGGTACTGACAGGGGAGCAGTACTTC. The chain recombines TRBV4-1 with TRBJ2-7; TRBD2 is a possible D gene (8 bases). CDR3 length: 16 amino acids. With 3 bases removed from V and 7 bases from J, the gap between germline ends came to 22 bases. Germline lookup yields CDR1 MGHRA and CDR2 YSYEKL.

This chain uses TRBV7-2 with TRBJ2-3; perhaps TRBD2 as D (5 bases). The CDR3 runs 19 residues. With 0 bases removed from V and 2 bases from J, the gap between germline ends came to 21 bases. Looked up from germline, CDR1 is SGHTA and CDR2 is FQGNSA. As DNA, the CDR3 is TGTGCCAGCAGCTTAGCGGATCCGAGGCTAGCCAGATTCACAGATACGCAGTATTTT. Translating gives CASSLADPRLARFTDTQYF.